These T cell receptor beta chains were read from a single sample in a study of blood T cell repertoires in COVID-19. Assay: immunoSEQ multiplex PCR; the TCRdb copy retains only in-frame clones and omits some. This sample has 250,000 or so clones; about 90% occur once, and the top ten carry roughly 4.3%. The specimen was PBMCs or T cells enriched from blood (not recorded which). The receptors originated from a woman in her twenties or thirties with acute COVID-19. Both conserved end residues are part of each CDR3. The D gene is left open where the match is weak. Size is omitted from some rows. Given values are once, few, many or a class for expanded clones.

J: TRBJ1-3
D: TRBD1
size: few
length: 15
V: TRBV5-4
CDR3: CASSARTGLGNTIYF
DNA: TGTGCCAGCAGCGCCCGGACAGGTCTCGGAAACACCATATATTTT

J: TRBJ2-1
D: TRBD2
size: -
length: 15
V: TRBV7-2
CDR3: CASSLTSGAYNEQFF
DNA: TGTGCCAGCAGCTTAACTAGCGGGGCCTACAATGAGCAGTTCTTC

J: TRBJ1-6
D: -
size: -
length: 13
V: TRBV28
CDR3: CASSSQGGSPLHF
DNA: TGTGCCAGCAGTTCACAGGGCGGTTCACCCCTCCACTTT

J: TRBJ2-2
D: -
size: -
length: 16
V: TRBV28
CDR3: CASSEAGLSSGGELFF
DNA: TGTGCCAGCAGTGAGGCGGGACTTTCCTCAGGCGGGGAGCTGTTTTTT

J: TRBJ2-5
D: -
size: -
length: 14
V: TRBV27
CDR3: CASSFPDRKETQYF
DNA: TGTGCCAGCAGTTTCCCCGACAGAAAAGAGACCCAGTACTTC

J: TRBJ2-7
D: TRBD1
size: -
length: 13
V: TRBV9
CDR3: CASSQGQSYEQYF
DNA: TGTGCCAGCAGTCAGGGACAGTCCTACGAGCAGTACTTC

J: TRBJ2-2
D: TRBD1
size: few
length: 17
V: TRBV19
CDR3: CASRPDRVFFYTGELFF
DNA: TGTGCCAGTAGACCGGACAGGGTGTTTTTTTACACCGGGGAGCTGTTTTTT

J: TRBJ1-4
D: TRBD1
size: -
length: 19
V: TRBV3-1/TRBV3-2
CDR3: CASSQDPTGIGPYNEKLFF
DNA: TGTGCCAGCAGCCAAGACCCGACAGGGATTGGCCCCTATAATGAAAAACTGTTTTTT

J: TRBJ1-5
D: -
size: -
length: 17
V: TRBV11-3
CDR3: CASSDLGKQGWGQPQHF
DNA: TGTGCCAGCAGCGACTTAGGCAAACAGGGCTGGGGACAGCCCCAGCATTTT

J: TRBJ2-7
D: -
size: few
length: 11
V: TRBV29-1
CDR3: CSVARSGEQYF
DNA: TGCAGCGTTGCCCGATCGGGCGAGCAGTACTTC

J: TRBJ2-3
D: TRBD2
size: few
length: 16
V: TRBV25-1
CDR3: CASSSGLAASTDTQYF
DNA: TGTGCCAGCAGCTCGGGACTAGCAGCGAGCACAGATACGCAGTATTTT

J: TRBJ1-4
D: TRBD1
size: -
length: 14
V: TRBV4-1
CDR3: CASSLSQGAEKLFF
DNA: TGCGCCAGCAGCCTATCACAGGGGGCTGAAAAACTGTTTTTT

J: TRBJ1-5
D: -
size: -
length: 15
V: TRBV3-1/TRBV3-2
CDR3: CASSQAGVSNQPQHF
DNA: TGTGCCAGCAGCCAAGCCGGGGTTAGCAATCAGCCCCAGCATTTT

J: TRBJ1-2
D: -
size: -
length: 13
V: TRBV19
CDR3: CASSSTQVAGYTF
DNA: TGTGCCAGTAGTTCGACACAAGTCGCTGGCTACACCTTC

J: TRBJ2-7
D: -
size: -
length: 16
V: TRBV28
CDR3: CASRTGHGRAVYEQYF
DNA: TGTGCCAGCAGAACAGGGCATGGCCGGGCCGTATACGAGCAGTACTTC

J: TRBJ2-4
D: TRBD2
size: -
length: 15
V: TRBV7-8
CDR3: CASSRTSGAKNIQYF
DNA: TGTGCCAGCAGCAGAACTAGCGGGGCCAAAAACATTCAGTACTTC

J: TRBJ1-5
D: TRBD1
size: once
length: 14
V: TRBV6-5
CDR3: CASRSDRANQPQHF
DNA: TGTGCCAGCAGATCCGACAGGGCCAATCAGCCCCAGCATTTT

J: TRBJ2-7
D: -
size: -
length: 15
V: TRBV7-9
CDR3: CASSPRGASRGEQYF
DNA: TGTGCCAGCAGCCCTAGAGGAGCGAGCCGGGGCGAGCAGTACTTC

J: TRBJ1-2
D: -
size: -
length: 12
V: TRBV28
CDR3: CASSSMAGGYTF
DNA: TGTGCCAGCAGTTCAATGGCGGGGGGCTACACCTTC

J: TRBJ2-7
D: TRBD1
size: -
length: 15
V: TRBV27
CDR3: CASSFGTGGFYEQYF
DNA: TGTGCCAGCAGTTTCGGGACAGGGGGTTTCTACGAGCAGTACTTC

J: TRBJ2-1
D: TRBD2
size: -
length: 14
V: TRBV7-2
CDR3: CASSQSGTQGRVFF
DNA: TGTGCCAGCAGCCAAAGCGGGACTCAAGGACGCGTGTTCTTC

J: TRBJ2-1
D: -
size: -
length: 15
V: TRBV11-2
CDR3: CASSETGISYNEQFF
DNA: TGTGCCAGCAGCGAAACCGGGATATCTTACAATGAGCAGTTCTTC

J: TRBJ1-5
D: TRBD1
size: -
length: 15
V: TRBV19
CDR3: CASRPGTGGSQPQHF
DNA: TGTGCCAGTAGACCTGGGACAGGGGGCTCCCAGCCCCAGCATTTT

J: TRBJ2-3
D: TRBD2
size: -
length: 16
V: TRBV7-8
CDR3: CASSRTSDYSTDTQYF
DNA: TGTGCCAGCAGTCGAACTAGCGACTACTCCACAGATACGCAGTATTTT

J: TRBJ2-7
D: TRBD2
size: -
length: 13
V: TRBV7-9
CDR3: CASSAGTSYEQYF
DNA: TGTGCCAGCAGCGCCGGGACTAGCTACGAGCAGTACTTC

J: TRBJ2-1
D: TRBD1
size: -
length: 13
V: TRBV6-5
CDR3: CASRRQGRTEQFF
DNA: TGTGCCAGCAGAAGACAGGGGCGGACTGAGCAGTTCTTC

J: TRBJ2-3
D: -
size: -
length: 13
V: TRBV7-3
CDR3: CASSLPGSDTQYF
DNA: TGTGCCAGCAGCTTACCGGGATCAGATACGCAGTATTTT

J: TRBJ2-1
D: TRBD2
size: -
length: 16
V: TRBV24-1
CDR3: CATSEYEREALGEQFF
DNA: TGTGCCACCAGTGAATATGAGCGGGAGGCCCTTGGTGAGCAGTTCTTC

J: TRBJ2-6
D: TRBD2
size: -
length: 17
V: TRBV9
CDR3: CASSAPREGSGANVLTF
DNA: TGTGCCAGCAGCGCACCACGGGAGGGCTCTGGGGCCAACGTCCTGACTTTC

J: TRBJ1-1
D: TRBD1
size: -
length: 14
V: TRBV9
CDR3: CASNSGTGFTEAFF
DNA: TGTGCCAGCAACTCCGGGACAGGGTTTACTGAAGCTTTCTTT

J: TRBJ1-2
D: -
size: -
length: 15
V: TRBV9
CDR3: CASSVGWGPNYGYTF
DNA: TGTGCCAGCAGCGTAGGGTGGGGCCCTAACTATGGCTACACCTTC

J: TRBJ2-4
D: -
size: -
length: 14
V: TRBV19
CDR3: CASSIDGQGGIQYF
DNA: TGTGCCAGTAGTATAGACGGGCAGGGGGGCATTCAGTACTTC

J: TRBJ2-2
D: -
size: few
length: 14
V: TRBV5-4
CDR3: CASRADSTPGELFF
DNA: TGTGCCAGCAGGGCGGACAGTACGCCCGGGGAGCTGTTTTTT

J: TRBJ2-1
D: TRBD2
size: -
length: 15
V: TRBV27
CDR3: CASSLVAGVSNEQFF
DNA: TGTGCCAGCAGTTTAGTAGCGGGAGTCTCCAATGAGCAGTTCTTC

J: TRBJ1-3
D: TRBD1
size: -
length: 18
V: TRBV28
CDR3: CASSLDLGQGISGNTIYF
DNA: TGTGCCAGCAGTTTGGACCTGGGACAGGGAATCTCTGGAAACACCATATATTTT

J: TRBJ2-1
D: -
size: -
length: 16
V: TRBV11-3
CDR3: CASSPNLGGGHNEQFF
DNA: TGTGCCAGCAGCCCCAACCTTGGCGGGGGCCACAATGAGCAGTTCTTC

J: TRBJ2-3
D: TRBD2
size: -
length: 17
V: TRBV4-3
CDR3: CASSQDIYVAGGDTQYF
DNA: TGCGCCAGCAGCCAAGATATATATGTAGCGGGAGGGGATACGCAGTATTTT

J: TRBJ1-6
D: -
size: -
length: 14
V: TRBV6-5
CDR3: CASSRGGDNSPLHF
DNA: TGTGCCAGCAGCCGAGGGGGAGACAATTCACCCCTCCACTTT

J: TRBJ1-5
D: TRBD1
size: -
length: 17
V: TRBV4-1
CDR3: CASSQYPGTGGDQPQHF
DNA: TGCGCCAGCAGCCAATACCCAGGGACAGGGGGCGATCAGCCCCAGCATTTT

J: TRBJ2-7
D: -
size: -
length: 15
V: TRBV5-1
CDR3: CASSLTSGDNYEQYF
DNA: TGCGCCAGCAGCTTGACGTCGGGAGACAACTACGAGCAGTACTTC

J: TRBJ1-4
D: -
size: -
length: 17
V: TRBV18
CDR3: CASSRMGGVATNEKLFF
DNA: TGTGCCAGCTCACGCATGGGAGGGGTGGCGACTAATGAAAAACTGTTTTTT

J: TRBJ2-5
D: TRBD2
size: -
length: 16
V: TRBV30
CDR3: CAWSVPGLALQETQYF
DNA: TGTGCCTGGAGTGTCCCGGGACTAGCGTTACAAGAGACCCAGTACTTC

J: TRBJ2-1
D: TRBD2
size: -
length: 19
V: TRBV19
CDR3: CASSIDDGPTSARGNEQFF
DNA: TGTGCCAGTAGTATAGATGATGGACCAACTAGCGCGAGGGGCAATGAGCAGTTCTTC

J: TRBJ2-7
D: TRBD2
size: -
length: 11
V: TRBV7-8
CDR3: CASSLQGGANF
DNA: TGTGCCAGCAGCTTACAGGGAGGGGCCAACTTC

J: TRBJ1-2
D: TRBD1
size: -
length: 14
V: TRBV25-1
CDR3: CASSKTGGNYGYTF
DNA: TGTGCCAGCAGTAAGACAGGGGGCAACTATGGCTACACCTTC

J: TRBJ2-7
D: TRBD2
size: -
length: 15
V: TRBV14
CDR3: CASSQGTSGSYEQYF
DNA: TGTGCCAGCAGCCAGGGGACTAGCGGGTCCTACGAGCAGTACTTC

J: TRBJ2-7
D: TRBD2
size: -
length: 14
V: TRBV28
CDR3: CASRLGLAGNEQYF
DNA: TGTGCCAGCAGGTTAGGACTAGCGGGCAACGAGCAGTACTTC

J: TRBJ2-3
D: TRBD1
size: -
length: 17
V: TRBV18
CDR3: CASSPLPNRGWTDTQYF
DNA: TGTGCCAGCTCACCACTCCCCAACAGGGGTTGGACAGATACGCAGTATTTT

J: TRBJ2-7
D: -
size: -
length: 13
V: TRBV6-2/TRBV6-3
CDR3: CASSYSYSYEQYF
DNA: TGTGCCAGCAGTTACTCTTACTCGTACGAGCAGTACTTC

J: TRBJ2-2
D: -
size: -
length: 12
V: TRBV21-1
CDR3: CASSRVSGELFF
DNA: TGTGCCAGCAGTCGGGTTTCCGGGGAGCTGTTTTTT

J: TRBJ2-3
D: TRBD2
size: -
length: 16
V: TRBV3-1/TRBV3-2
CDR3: CASSQAPGGWTDTQYF
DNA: TGTGCCAGCAGCCAAGCCCCGGGAGGGTGGACAGATACGCAGTATTTT

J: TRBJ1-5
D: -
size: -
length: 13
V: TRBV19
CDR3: CASKTPGGQPQHF
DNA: TGTGCCAGTAAAACCCCGGGGGGTCAGCCCCAGCATTTT

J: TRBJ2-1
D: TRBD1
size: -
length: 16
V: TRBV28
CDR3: CASRNPGQGKDNEQFF
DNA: TGTGCCAGCAGAAACCCCGGACAGGGTAAAGACAATGAGCAGTTCTTC

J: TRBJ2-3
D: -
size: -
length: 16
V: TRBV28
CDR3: CASSSLQPAGADTQYF
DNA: TGTGCCAGCAGTTCGCTACAACCAGCGGGCGCAGATACGCAGTATTTT

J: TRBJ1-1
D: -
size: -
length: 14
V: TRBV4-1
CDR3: CASSHPGMGTEAFF
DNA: TGCGCCAGCAGCCACCCAGGGATGGGGACTGAAGCTTTCTTT

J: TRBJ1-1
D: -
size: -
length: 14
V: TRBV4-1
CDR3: CASSQAYRNTEAFF
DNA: TGCGCCAGCAGCCAAGCGTACAGAAACACTGAAGCTTTCTTT

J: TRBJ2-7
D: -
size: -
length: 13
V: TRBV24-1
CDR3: CATSGGVSYEQYF
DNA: TGTGCCACCAGCGGGGGAGTCTCCTACGAGCAGTACTTC

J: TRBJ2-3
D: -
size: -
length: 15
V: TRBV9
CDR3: CASSPRSRVADTQYF
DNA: TGTGCCAGCAGCCCCCGTTCACGGGTGGCAGATACGCAGTATTTT

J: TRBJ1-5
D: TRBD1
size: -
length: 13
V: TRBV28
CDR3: CASSSGGHQPQHF
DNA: TGTGCCAGCAGTTCAGGGGGCCATCAGCCCCAGCATTTT